This passage covers 29 T cell receptor beta chains from one sample sequenced in a study of post-analysis software for immune sequencing data. Each TCR beta cDNA library carried unique molecular identifiers. From the PCR reads, TCRdb called clonotypes with MiXCR, one entry per CDR3 protein. The sample yields hundreds of thousands of distinct CDR3 sequences, more than 50% seen once. Findings of the study overall: Five or six TRBV segments, TRBV5-6, TRBV5-1 and TRBV20-1 among them, were found more frequent in patients than controls.

What these receptors recognize is not known. The specimen sequenced was blood. The origin of the receptors is a girl aged 2-10 years with multiple sclerosis.

The chain employs TRBV7-2 and TRBJ2-7; no firm D call. CDR1 and CDR2 (germline): SGHTA, FQGNSA. Trimming removed 5 bases from V and 5 bases from J, with 22 bases in between. This CDR3 is 16 amino acids long. CDR3 sequence: CASSLGNVGRRHEQYF. CDR3 nucleotide sequence: TGTGCCAGCAGCCTAGGAAACGTCGGCAGACGTCACGAGCAGTACTTC.

The chain couples TRBV5-6 to TRBJ2-5; TRBD1 matches 8 bases. The CDR3 totals 13 residues. The V gene's germline CDR1 is SGHDT and CDR2 YYEEEE. V gave up 2 bases and J gave up 5 bases; unmatched junction bases: 2. CDR3 protein: CASSFQGAETQYF. Here the CDR3 DNA reads TGTGCCAGCAGCTTCCAGGGGGCGGAGACCCAGTACTTC. Drawing the rest from reference TRBV5-6 and TRBJ2-5, the complete variable domain is DAGVTQSPTHLIKTRGQQVTLRCSPKSGHDTVSWYQQALGQGPQFIFQYYEEEERQRGNFPDRFSGHQFPNYSSELNVNALLLGDSALYLCASSFQGAETQYFGPGTRLLVL.

The chain has TRBV29-1 and TRBJ2-1; TRBD1 might be the D (5 bases). V was trimmed by 3 bases and J by 4 bases, leaving 16 bases between them. This CDR3 region has 15 residues. Germline CDR1 reads SQVTM; CDR2 reads ANQGSEA. CDR3 sequence: CSVERQQRMYNEQFF. DNA of the CDR3: TGCAGCGTTGAGAGACAGCAAAGGATGTACAATGAGCAGTTCTTC.

CDR3 DNA sequence: TGCAGCGTTGAATTGGGACAGGGCATAGATACGCAGTATTTT. This translates into CSVELGQGIDTQYF. The chain combines TRBV29-1 with TRBJ2-3; 9 bases are shared with TRBD1. This CDR3 contains 14 residues. CDR1 is SQVTM and CDR2 is ANQGSEA in the germline V gene. With 2 bases clipped from V and 5 bases from J, the junction kept 5 bases outside the gene matches.

V is TRBV7-8 and J is TRBJ2-5; possible D gene TRBD2, 6 bases. Trimming left V 1 base short and J 9 bases short, with 15 bases between. Germline-derived CDR1 and CDR2 are SGHVS and FQNEAQ. The CDR3 extends over 14 amino acids. CDR3 residues: CASSLEGTAIPQYF. CDR3 in DNA: TGTGCCAGCAGCTTAGAAGGGACTGCGATTCCCCAGTACTTC. The variable domain in full, completed from reference TRBV7-8 and TRBJ2-5, reads GAGVSQSPRYKVAKRGQDVALRCDPISGHVSLFWYQQALGQGPEFLTYFQNEAQLDKSGLPSDRFFAERPEGSVSTLKIQRTQQEDSAVYLCASSLEGTAIPQYFGPGTRLLVL.

This clonotype was seen a few times. This chain joins TRBV5-1 and TRBJ2-7, with 8 bases that match TRBD2. The V segment lost 5 bases and the J segment 3 bases; nucleotides outside the gene matches: 7. This CDR3 is 14 amino acids long. The germline V gene encodes CDR1 SGHRS and CDR2 YFSETQ. In nucleotides, the CDR3 is TGCGCCAGCAGGGCGGGACTAGGTCTCTACGAGCAGTACTTC. Translated: CASRAGLGLYEQYF.

The chain has TRBV12-3 or TRBV12-4 and TRBJ1-2, with no clear D. V was trimmed by 3 bases and J by 2 bases, leaving 7 bases between them. The CDR3 totals 13 residues. In DNA, the CDR3 is TGTGCCAGCAGTTTTTCCGCCAACTATGGCTACACCTTC. Translated: CASSFSANYGYTF.

This chain joins TRBV9 and TRBJ2-7, with D maybe TRBD2 (7 bases). The CDR3 runs 14 residues. Germline-derived CDR1 and CDR2 are SGDLS and YYNGEE. Trimming cost V 0 bases and J 4 bases, with 11 bases left between them. This chain's CDR3 is CASSVGGGGYEQYF. The CDR3 bases are TGTGCCAGCAGCGTAGGGGGAGGGGGTTACGAGCAGTACTTC.

This chain uses TRBV4-3 with TRBJ2-1; D may be TRBD1 (7 bases). V was cut by 0 bases and J by 1 base, with 16 bases left in between. The V gene's germline CDR1 is LGHNA and CDR2 YSLEER. This CDR3 region has 18 residues. The CDR3 here is CASSQEGRGVWSYNEQFF. The CDR3 nucleotides read TGCGCCAGCAGCCAAGAGGGCAGGGGGGTATGGTCCTACAATGAGCAGTTCTTC.

The chain recombines TRBV29-1 with TRBJ2-3; D gene unclear. V shed 6 bases and J shed 2 bases, with 12 bases lying between them. Germline CDR1 and CDR2: SQVTM and ANQGSEA. The CDR3 contains 13 residues. In nucleotides, the CDR3 is TGCAGCGTGGACCTGTCGATCACAGATACGCAGTATTTT. This encodes CSVDLSITDTQYF.

The J gene is TRBJ2-1, the V gene TRBV29-1; a weak D match, TRBD2 (5 bases). V gave up 8 bases and J gave up 1 base, with 6 bases separating them. Germline CDR1 and CDR2: SQVTM and ANQGSEA. The CDR3 consists of 11 residues. The CDR3 loop reads CSCGSYNEQFF. The CDR3 region has the DNA TGCAGCTGCGGGTCCTACAATGAGCAGTTCTTC.

Comment on this clonotype: At one of its ends the junction is not consistent with the germline gene, which may arise from a read error. The chain joins TRBV11-2 to TRBJ2-1, with D hard to call. Germline CDR1 and CDR2: SGHAT and FQNNGV. The CDR3 covers 12 residues. CDR3 region: CVSCGSYNEQFF. CDR3 nucleotide sequence: TGTGTCAGCTGTGGCTCCTACAATGAGCAGTTCTTC. The whole variable domain, filled in from reference TRBV11-2 and TRBJ2-1, reads EAGVAQSPRYKIIEKRQSVAFWCNPISGHATLYWYQQILGQGPKLLIQFQNNGVVDDSQLPKDRFSAERLKGVDSTLKIQPAKLEDSAVYLCVSCGSYNEQFFGPGTRLTVL.

Turning to this clonotype: One end of the junction is discordant with germline, which a read error may explain. The rearrangement uses TRBV12-3 or TRBV12-4 and TRBJ2-2; TRBD2 might be the D (6 bases). This CDR3 contains 15 residues. The CDR3 bases are TGTGCCAGCAGTTACCATTCGGCGAGCACCGGGGGGCTGTTTTTT. This translates into CASSYHSASTGGLFF.

This clonotype appeared once. The J gene is TRBJ2-1, the V gene TRBV27; 11 positions match TRBD2. J was trimmed by 7 bases and V by 3 bases; bases with no gene match: 11. Germline CDR1 is MNHEY and CDR2 is SMNVEV (reference sequence). The CDR3 length is 17 residues. The CDR3 region has the DNA TGTGCCAGCAGTTTCTTAGCGGGGGGGACCGTAGCGAATGAGCAGTTCTTC. Translation gives CASSFLAGGTVANEQFF.

This clonotype was counted only a few times. The chain employs TRBV7-2 and TRBJ2-3; D may be TRBD1 (6 bases). CDR3 size: 18 residues. Germline V CDR1 and CDR2: SGHTA, FQGNSA. V was cut by 0 bases and J by 6 bases, with 22 bases left in between. The CDR3 bases are TGTGCCAGCAGCTTAGCGCCTATAGGGGGAACCGGGTTCGATACGCAGTATTTT. It is translated as CASSLAPIGGTGFDTQYF. The full variable domain, completed using reference TRBV7-2 and TRBJ2-3, is GAGVSQSPSNKVTEKGKDVELRCDPISGHTALYWYRQSLGQGLEFLIYFQGNSAPDKSGLPSDRFSAERTGGSVSTLTIQRTQQEDSAVYLCASSLAPIGGTGFDTQYFGPGTRLTVL.

This clonotype turned up a few times. DNA of the CDR3: TGTGCCACCAGTGATGGCCGCCGGGGCCGAGGCTGTGGCTACACCTTC. This codes for CATSDGRRGRGCGYTF. This rearrangement joins TRBV15 to TRBJ1-2; D is possibly TRBD1 (5 bases). The CDR3 is 16 amino acids. Germline V gives CDR1 LNHNV, CDR2 YYDKDF (reference sequence). Trimming pared 6 bases from V and 7 bases from J, leaving 24 bases between.

The chain is built from TRBV20-1 and TRBJ2-1; 9 positions match TRBD2. The trim removed 6 bases at V and 2 bases at J, leaving 8 bases unmatched. Germline V gives CDR1 DFQATT, CDR2 SNEGSKA (reference sequence). CDR3 length: 15 residues. This CDR3 is CSAKLAGVTYNEQFF. DNA for the CDR3: TGCAGTGCGAAATTAGCGGGAGTAACCTACAATGAGCAGTTCTTC.

V and J are TRBV20-1 and TRBJ2-2, with no clear D. Germline CDR1 is DFQATT and CDR2 is SNEGSKA (reference sequence). The CDR3 consists of 11 residues. V was trimmed by 1 base and J by 9 bases, leaving 6 bases between them. The CDR3 spells CSARGGRELFF. The CDR3 DNA follows: TGCAGTGCTAGAGGGGGAAGGGAGCTGTTTTTT.

This clonotype was detected only a few times. The rearrangement links TRBV5-5 to TRBJ2-7; weak D call: TRBD2 (6 bases). Germline loops: CDR1 SGHKS, CDR2 YYEKEE (reference sequence). This CDR3 is 15 amino acids long. V was cut by 0 bases and J by 3 bases, with 13 bases left in between. The CDR3 reads CASSLAGTFLYEQYF. In nucleotides, the CDR3 is TGTGCCAGCAGCTTGGCGGGGACTTTCCTCTACGAGCAGTACTTC.

This sequence joins TRBV5-4 and TRBJ2-1, with 8 bases that match TRBD2. There are 17 residues in the CDR3. The J segment lost 0 bases and the V segment lost 0 bases, leaving 5 bases of the junction unmatched. Germline V CDR1 and CDR2: SGHNT, YYREEE (reference sequence). The CDR3 is CASSLGSAGGSYNEQFF. As DNA, the CDR3 is TGTGCCAGCAGCTTGGGTTCTGCGGGGGGCTCCTACAATGAGCAGTTCTTC. The variable domain in full, completed from reference TRBV5-4 and TRBJ2-1, reads ETGVTQSPTHLIKTRGQQVTLRCSSQSGHNTVSWYQQALGQGPQFIFQYYREEENGRGNFPPRFSGLQFPNYSSELNVNALELDDSALYLCASSLGSAGGSYNEQFFGPGTRLTVL.

The chain links TRBV4-3 to TRBJ2-4, with D tentatively TRBD2 (6 bases). From germline, CDR1 is LGHNA and CDR2 YSLEER. The CDR3 is made up of 15 amino acids. V gave up 1 base and J gave up 3 bases, with 10 bases separating them. In DNA, the CDR3 is TGCGCCAGCAGCCAAGGAGCCGGGGGCAAAAACATTCAGTACTTC. The encoded protein is CASSQGAGGKNIQYF.

This chain joins TRBV12-3 or TRBV12-4 and TRBJ2-1; perhaps TRBD2 as D (6 bases). There are 16 residues in the CDR3. The ends were cut back, 7 bases at V and 3 bases at J, with 19 bases in the middle. This CDR3 reads CASTLRAGLGYNEQFF. The CDR3 nucleotides are TGTGCCAGCACCCTGAGGGCGGGACTCGGCTACAATGAGCAGTTCTTC.

This clonotype appeared a single time. This sequence joins TRBV4-2 and TRBJ2-5; D might be TRBD1 or TRBD2, each matching 5 bases. This CDR3 has 17 residues. Germline loops: CDR1 LGHNA, CDR2 YNFKEQ. Trimming cost V 1 base and J 0 bases, with 15 bases left between them. Here the CDR3 reads CASSQVGDGMYQETQYF. The CDR3 nucleotides are TGTGCCAGCAGCCAAGTGGGGGACGGGATGTACCAAGAGACCCAGTACTTC.

This clonotype was detected a few times. The chain couples TRBV7-2 to TRBJ1-2; D perhaps matches TRBD1 (5 bases). The CDR3 consists of 13 residues. Germline assignment: CDR1 SGHTA and CDR2 FQGNSA. V lost 5 bases to trimming and J lost 6 bases, with 13 bases between them. Here the CDR3 DNA reads TGTGCCAGCAGCGCCGGCAGGGCGAATGGCTACACCTTC. This sequence encodes CASSAGRANGYTF.

V is TRBV6-5 and J is TRBJ1-4; D is ambiguous. Trimming left V 2 bases short and J 7 bases short, with 14 bases between. Germline loops: CDR1 MNHEY, CDR2 SVGAGI. This CDR3 is built from 15 residues. CDR3 region: CASSYGSAPTEKLFF. The CDR3 coding sequence is TGTGCCAGCAGTTACGGGTCGGCTCCCACTGAAAAACTGTTTTTT.

This clonotype was seen only once. V and J are TRBV18 and TRBJ2-1; either TRBD1 or TRBD2 may supply D (5 bases each). Germline V gene lookup returns CDR1 KGHSH and CDR2 LQKENI. The CDR3 runs to 16 residues. V shed 4 bases and J shed 11 bases, with 24 bases lying between them. The CDR3 DNA reads TGTGCCAGCTCACGCTTCCGGGACGCACGGAGTAATAAGCAGTTCTTC. It specifies CASSRFRDARSNKQFF.

This chain joins TRBV6-6 and TRBJ1-1; D gene unclear. Germline V gives CDR1 MNHNY, CDR2 SVGAGI (reference sequence). Trimming cost V 8 bases and J 9 bases, with 16 bases left between them. The CDR3 covers 12 residues. The CDR3 loop reads CASGSFGDKAFF. Here the CDR3 DNA reads TGTGCCAGCGGGAGTTTCGGAGACAAAGCTTTCTTT.

This clonotype was picked up a small number of times. This rearrangement joins TRBV6-4 to TRBJ2-1; TRBD1 agrees at 9 bases. The CDR3 covers 15 residues. With 2 bases clipped from V and 9 bases from J, the junction kept 8 bases outside the gene matches. Germline V gene lookup returns CDR1 MRHNA and CDR2 SNTAGT. The CDR3 loop is CASSDPGQGLREQFF. The CDR3 coding sequence is TGTGCCAGCAGTGACCCGGGACAGGGCCTCCGTGAGCAGTTCTTC.

The genes are TRBV4-1 and TRBJ2-1; possibly TRBD1 or TRBD2 for D (5 bases each). The ends were cut back, 4 bases at V and 7 bases at J, with 17 bases in the middle. The CDR3 contains 15 residues. CDR1 and CDR2 from the germline V gene are MGHRA and YSYEKL. CDR3 sequence (DNA): TGCGCCAGCAGCCTCTTTTGGTCCGGGGCTAATGAGCAGTTCTTC. Amino acid sequence: CASSLFWSGANEQFF.